Shown below are 20 T cell receptor beta chains from a single sample sequenced in a study of T cells in Graves' hyperthyroidism and ophthalmopathy. Amplified TCR beta CDR3 regions came from RNA transcripts. In the first-round RT-PCR of the TCR CDR3, the HTBI primer set was used. TCRdb passed the multiplex PCR reads through MiXCR, listing each CDR3 protein once. The repertoire holds 300,000 to 450,000 distinct CDR3 sequences, with about 18% as singletons. The sequencing input was blood. The receptors stem from a man aged 18 to 35 with Graves' ophthalmopathy.

This clonotype was detected many times. The CDR3 sequence: CASSFGVDYGYTF. The CDR3 DNA reads as TGTGCCAGCAGTTTTGGGGTGGACTATGGCTACACCTTC. The chain couples TRBV27 to TRBJ1-2; D gene ambiguous. Germline assignment: CDR1 MNHEY and CDR2 SMNVEV (reference sequence). The CDR3 has 13 residues. The V and J ends lost 3 bases and 3 bases respectively, with 8 bases between them.

This chain connects TRBV5-1 to TRBJ2-1, with D possibly TRBD2 on 5 matching bases. The CDR3 is made up of 15 amino acids. Germline CDR1 SGHRS, CDR2 YFSETQ. V was pared by 7 bases and J by 3 bases, with 17 bases between. CDR3 sequence: CASPPQAEDYNEQFF. The CDR3 bases are TGCGCCAGCCCCCCCCAAGCGGAAGACTACAATGAGCAGTTCTTC.

This clonotype was seen ten or more times. The chain carries TRBV20-1 and TRBJ1-1; the D gene is possibly TRBD1 (6 bases). V lost 6 bases and J lost 1, with 12 bases in between. The CDR3 is 13 residues long. Germline-derived CDR1 and CDR2 are DFQATT and SNEGSKA (reference sequence). CDR3 sequence reads: CSAPGQSNTEAFF. As DNA, the CDR3 is TGCAGTGCCCCTGGACAGTCGAACACTGAAGCTTTCTTT.

This chain uses TRBV29-1 with TRBJ1-1; perhaps TRBD1 as D (6 bases). Trimming cost V 6 bases and J 1 base, with 12 bases left between them. Germline assignment: CDR1 SQVTM and CDR2 ANQGSEA. The CDR3 runs 13 residues. CDR3 residues: CSVRDKRNTEAFF. As DNA, the CDR3 is TGCAGCGTGAGGGACAAAAGGAACACTGAAGCTTTCTTT.

The chain joins TRBV20-1 to TRBJ1-2; 7 bases fit TRBD1. The germline V gene encodes CDR1 DFQATT and CDR2 SNEGSKA (reference sequence). The CDR3 is 13 residues long. With 7 bases clipped from V and 7 bases from J, the junction kept 12 bases outside the gene matches. CDR3 residues: CSESKQGVSGYTF. CDR3 nucleotides: TGCAGTGAGTCGAAGCAGGGGGTATCTGGCTACACCTTC.

This clonotype was recorded many times. J is TRBJ2-1 and V is TRBV11-2; D call uncertain. The germline V gene has CDR1 SGHAT and CDR2 FQNNGV. The CDR3 sequence is 15 residues long. Between the trimmed V and J ends, which lost 4 bases and 0 bases, there was a span of 10 bases. The CDR3 region is CASSSRLSSYNEQFF. The CDR3 nucleotides read TGTGCCAGCAGCTCCCGTTTAAGCTCCTACAATGAGCAGTTCTTC.

This clonotype was seen at least ten times. This rearrangement joins TRBV29-1 to TRBJ2-2; D is ambiguous. V was shortened by 4 bases and J by 0 bases, with 6 bases between the two germline ends. The germline CDR1 and CDR2 sequences are SQVTM and ANQGSEA. The CDR3 covers 13 residues. DNA for the CDR3: TGCAGCGTTGGCCGATCGAACACCGGGGAGCTGTTTTTT. This translates into CSVGRSNTGELFF.

Points on this clonotype: The germline gene is not matched at one end of the junction; a read error may be the cause. CDR3 loop: CASRDWVAGLQETQHF. The CDR3 coding sequence is TGTGCCAGCAGAGATTGGGTGGCGGGATTACAAGAGACCCAGCACTTC. The V gene is TRBV6-1, the J gene TRBJ2-5; weak D call: TRBD2 (6 bases). CDR3 length: 16 residues. The germline V gene encodes CDR1 MNHNS and CDR2 SASEGT.

This clonotype was observed many times. This sequence joins TRBV12-3 or TRBV12-4 and TRBJ1-4; 7 bases are a match to TRBD1. V lost 6 bases to trimming and J lost 8 bases; unmatched junction nucleotides: 15. The CDR3 sequence is 16 residues long. CDR3 in DNA: TGTGCCAGCAGCTCGATCGTACAGGGGCTGGGGGAAAAACTGTTTTTT. The encoded protein is CASSSIVQGLGEKLFF.

With respect to this clonotype: Just one base apart from a much larger clone, this may be a read error. J is TRBJ1-1 and V is TRBV18; 8 bases line up with TRBD1. Germline loops: CDR1 KGHSH, CDR2 LQKENI. The CDR3 consists of 13 residues. The CDR3: CASSGQGEGEASF. CDR3 DNA: TGTGCCAGCTCCGGACAGGGAGAAGGTGAGGCTTCCTTT.

Only a few counts were recorded for this clonotype. The chain uses TRBV6-1 and TRBJ2-3; unclear D gene. Trimming cost V 4 bases and J 0 bases, with 11 bases left between them. The length of the CDR3 is 15 residues. Germline CDR1 MNHNS, CDR2 SASEGT. CDR3 region: CASSALGASTDTQYF. In DNA, the CDR3 is TGTGCCAGCAGTGCGTTGGGCGCTAGCACAGATACGCAGTATTTT.

J is TRBJ2-1 and V is TRBV9, with 13 bases fitting TRBD2. The V gene end was trimmed by 3 bases and the J gene end by 10 bases; junction bases not matched to a gene: 7. This CDR3 has 15 residues. CDR1 is SGDLS and CDR2 is YYNGEE in the germline V gene. CDR3 nucleotide sequence: TGTGCCAGCAGCGGCACTAGCGGGGGGGCTGGCGAGCAGTTCTTC. Translation gives CASSGTSGGAGEQFF. Variable domain in full (rest from reference TRBV9 and TRBJ2-1): DSGVTQTPKHLITATGQRVTLRCSPRSGDLSVYWYQQSLDQGLQFLIQYYNGEERAKGNILERFSAQQFPDLHSELNLSSLELGDSALYFCASSGTSGGAGEQFFGPGTRLTVL.

This clonotype was recorded many times. This rearrangement joins TRBV20-1 to TRBJ1-2; D call uncertain. Germline V gives CDR1 DFQATT, CDR2 SNEGSKA (reference sequence). CDR3 size: 12 residues. The V end was cut by 3 bases, the J end by 4 bases, with 9 bases between. The CDR3 reads CSASSGSYGYTF. Here the CDR3 DNA reads TGCAGTGCTAGTAGCGGGTCCTATGGCTACACCTTC.

The V gene is TRBV5-1, the J gene TRBJ1-1; possible D gene TRBD1, 5 bases. From germline, CDR1 is SGHRS and CDR2 YFSETQ. V was trimmed by 7 bases and J by 1 base, leaving 14 bases between them. CDR3 length equals 14 residues. CDR3 DNA: TGCGCCAGCCGACTTGGCGGGGGGAACACTGAAGCTTTCTTT. As protein: CASRLGGGNTEAFF.

This clonotype has at least ten counts. This chain uses TRBV20-1 with TRBJ2-1, with a weak D call TRBD2 (6 bases). Germline loops: CDR1 DFQATT, CDR2 SNEGSKA (reference sequence). V was clipped by 2 bases and J by 10 bases, with 18 bases between them. The CDR3 consists of 14 residues. The CDR3 spells CSARSGLALGEQFF. The CDR3 nucleotides are TGCAGTGCTAGATCAGGGCTAGCGCTGGGCGAGCAGTTCTTC.

Many counts were recorded for this clonotype. The chain carries TRBV2 and TRBJ2-7; D unresolved. CDR3 length equals 15 residues. Trimming stripped 3 bases from V and 2 bases from J, with 14 bases between. Germline-derived CDR1 and CDR2 are SNHLY and FYNNEI. This CDR3 reads CASSEGRQVTYEQYF. DNA for the CDR3: TGTGCCAGCAGTGAGGGTAGGCAGGTAACCTACGAGCAGTACTTC. Full variable domain (rest looked up from reference TRBV2 and TRBJ2-7): EPEVTQTPSHQVTQMGQEVILRCVPISNHLYFYWYRQILGQKVEFLVSFYNNEISEKSEIFDDQFSVERPDGSNFTLKIRSTKLEDSAMYFCASSEGRQVTYEQYFGPGTRLTVT.

This clonotype has more than one count but fewer than ten. This rearrangement joins TRBV20-1 to TRBJ1-4, with D unclear. CDR3 length equals 14 residues. Germline V lookup: CDR1 DFQATT, CDR2 SNEGSKA (reference sequence). Trimming removed 6 bases from V and 0 bases from J, with 11 bases in between. CDR3 in DNA: TGCAGTGCCGACTCGTTTGCAACTAATGAAAAACTGTTTTTT. Protein product: CSADSFATNEKLFF.

The chain combines TRBV28 with TRBJ2-4; 8 bases are a match to TRBD2. CDR3 length equals 17 residues. Losses at the gene ends were 3 bases for V and 1 base for J; bases not matched to a gene: 8. Germline CDR1 and CDR2: MDHEN and SYDVKM. The CDR3 DNA reads TGTGCCAGCAGTTTTTATCGGGAGGGAGGTGCCAAAAACATTCAGTACTTC. Its protein is CASSFYREGGAKNIQYF.

This clonotype was seen only a few times. V and J are TRBV5-1 and TRBJ1-2; TRBD1 might be the D (6 bases). The germline gives CDR1 SGHRS, CDR2 YFSETQ. V was shortened by 0 bases and J by 3 bases, with 12 bases between the two germline ends. This CDR3 contains 15 residues. CDR3 loop: CASSLGQGSDYGYTF. The CDR3 bases are TGCGCCAGCAGCTTGGGGCAGGGGAGTGACTATGGCTACACCTTC.

This clonotype occurred a few times. The rearrangement joins TRBV6-1 to TRBJ1-2; 11 bases align to TRBD1. V lost 5 bases to trimming and J lost 7 bases; unmatched junction nucleotides: 9. CDR1 is MNHNS and CDR2 is SASEGT in the germline V gene. The CDR3 is made up of 15 amino acids. The CDR3 spells CASSPDRDRGAGYTF. CDR3 nucleotides: TGTGCCAGCAGTCCAGACCGGGACAGGGGGGCTGGCTACACCTTC.